Listed below are T cell receptor beta chains from one sample, sequenced in a study of a mutant IDH1 vaccine in newly diagnosed glioma. These receptors are not linked to any known antigen. Assay used: immunoSEQ multiplex PCR; TCRdb lists only in-frame clones, some missing. The table lists about 64,000 clones, 84% of them singletons. Material: PBMCs, obtained from a glioma patient whose treatment included an IDH1 peptide vaccine. These receptor sequences come from a woman aged 50 to 60 with glioma. Each CDR3 is given with its conserved first and last residue. The order of the fields is J gene, V gene, CDR3 protein.

j_gene: TRBJ1-2
v_gene: TRBV5-1
CDR3aa: CASALDRGGSYTF

j_gene: TRBJ2-2
v_gene: TRBV10-3
CDR3aa: CASSEGSGELFF

j_gene: TRBJ1-1
v_gene: TRBV27
CDR3aa: CASSLSKGTEAFF

j_gene: TRBJ2-3
v_gene: TRBV7-9
CDR3aa: CASSSQADTQYF

j_gene: TRBJ2-3
v_gene: TRBV9
CDR3aa: CASSVERGGSDTQYF

j_gene: TRBJ1-6
v_gene: TRBV5-6
CDR3aa: CASSLRDTRGSPLHF

j_gene: TRBJ1-2
v_gene: TRBV12-5
CDR3aa: CASGPGTGNYGYTF

j_gene: TRBJ1-1
v_gene: TRBV6-6
CDR3aa: CASSPLLGGVTEAFF

j_gene: TRBJ2-3
v_gene: TRBV5-1
CDR3aa: CASSLLAGADTQYF

j_gene: TRBJ1-6
v_gene: TRBV28
CDR3aa: CASNRDRGRNSPLHF

j_gene: TRBJ1-1
v_gene: TRBV15
CDR3aa: CATSRGADTEAFF

j_gene: TRBJ2-1
v_gene: TRBV5-4
CDR3aa: CASSSGLAGGWNEQFF

j_gene: TRBJ2-7
v_gene: TRBV10-3
CDR3aa: CAITGSGGYEQYF

j_gene: TRBJ2-1
v_gene: TRBV6-4
CDR3aa: CASSSGLAGADEQFF

j_gene: TRBJ1-1
v_gene: TRBV6-5
CDR3aa: CASSFSQGTEAFF

j_gene: TRBJ1-1
v_gene: TRBV1
CDR3aa: CTSSHRDSTNTEAFF

j_gene: TRBJ1-5
v_gene: TRBV7-2
CDR3aa: CASSSNRGHNQPQHF

j_gene: TRBJ1-6
v_gene: TRBV18
CDR3aa: CASSADSYSPLHF

j_gene: TRBJ1-3
v_gene: TRBV5-4
CDR3aa: CASSTELRADGNTIYF

j_gene: TRBJ2-7
v_gene: TRBV6-1
CDR3aa: CASSVMGGGFYEQYF

j_gene: TRBJ2-7
v_gene: TRBV5-1
CDR3aa: CASSLSPGQGSYEQYF

j_gene: TRBJ1-1
v_gene: TRBV10-3
CDR3aa: CAISETPQNTEAFF

j_gene: TRBJ1-4
v_gene: TRBV30
CDR3aa: CACPGTGNEKLFF

j_gene: TRBJ1-1
v_gene: TRBV6-5
CDR3aa: CASSSGLNTEAFF

j_gene: TRBJ1-2
v_gene: TRBV14
CDR3aa: CASSHTRQGTNYGYTF

j_gene: TRBJ1-5
v_gene: TRBV12-5
CDR3aa: CASGLVLGQPQHF

j_gene: TRBJ2-7
v_gene: TRBV5-4
CDR3aa: CASSRRGTGPVYEQYF

j_gene: TRBJ2-3
v_gene: TRBV25-1
CDR3aa: CASSGAGLTTDTQYF

j_gene: TRBJ1-1
v_gene: TRBV5-5
CDR3aa: CASSRDPLNTEAFF